This TCR beta chain was sequenced in a study of blood T cell repertoires in COVID-19. TCRdb keeps only in-frame clones here, not all; method: immunoSEQ multiplex PCR. The repertoire holds 45,000 to 50,000 clones, with approximately 88% as singletons. This clone occurred once. The CDR3 sequence is 12 residues long. Germline V gene lookup returns CDR1 SEHNR and CDR2 FQNEAQ (reference sequence). V shed 3 bases and J shed 5 bases, with 7 bases lying between them. The sample comprised peripheral blood. The V and J genes are TRBV7-9 and TRBJ1-2; D remains ambiguous. The receptor was derived from a man aged 65 to 85 with acute or convalescent COVID-19. CDR3: CASSLVGYGYTF. Here the CDR3 DNA reads TGTGCCAGCAGCTTGGTCGGTTATGGCTACACCTTC.